The 22 T cell receptor beta chains reported below all come from one sample, sequenced in a study of OX40 agonist ivuxolimab in advanced cancers. Generated by immunoSEQ multiplex PCR, the TCRdb table keeps only in-frame clones and is missing some. The sample lists approximately 69,000 clones, about 89% seen once, with 0.25% to 0.35% in the top ten. The source was CD4+ or CD8+ T cells sorted from blood, collected in a trial of the OX40 agonist ivuxolimab. These TCRs come from an adult with an advanced solid tumor such as melanoma, head and neck, liver or kidney cancer.

The DNA of the CDR3 is TGTGCCAGCAGGGGATTCGATGAGCAGTTCTTC. It is translated as CASRGFDEQFF. J is TRBJ2-1 and V is TRBV6-1; D is ambiguous. The CDR3 loop spans 11 amino acids. Per germline, CDR1 MNHNS and CDR2 SASEGT. Deletions cut 6 bases from V and 8 bases from J, with 8 bases between.

CDR3 nucleotides: TGTGCCAGCAGCCTCGAGGATGAGCAGTTCTTC. Protein sequence: CASSLEDEQFF. The rearrangement joins TRBV28 to TRBJ2-1, with D unclear. Trimming left V 6 bases short and J 8 bases short, with 8 bases between. The CDR3 loop spans 11 amino acids. Germline lookup yields CDR1 MDHEN and CDR2 SYDVKM. Using reference TRBV28 and TRBJ2-1 for the parts outside the CDR3, the full variable domain is DVKVTQSSRYLVKRTGEKVFLECVQDMDHENMFWYRQDPGLGLRLIYFSYDVKMKEKGDIPEGYSVSREKKERFSLILESASTNQTSMYLCASSLEDEQFFGPGTRLTVL.

The chain employs TRBV5-1 and TRBJ2-3, with TRBD2 matching over 10 bases. The length of the CDR3 is 20 residues. The J segment lost 3 bases and the V segment lost 4 bases, leaving 20 bases of the junction unmatched. Germline V gives CDR1 SGHRS, CDR2 YFSETQ. The CDR3: CASSVRTSGNNPMETDTQYF. CDR3 nucleotide sequence: TGCGCCAGCAGCGTACGGACTAGCGGCAATAACCCGATGGAGACAGATACGCAGTATTTT. The variable domain in full, with the rest retrieved from reference TRBV5-1 and TRBJ2-3, is KAGVTQTPRYLIKTRGQQVTLSCSPISGHRSVSWYQQTPGQGLQFLFEYFSETQRNKGNFPGRFSGRQFSNSRSEMNVSTLELGDSALYLCASSVRTSGNNPMETDTQYFGPGTRLTVL.

This clone occurred a few times. This chain links TRBV19 with TRBJ2-7; 15 nucleotides agree with TRBD2. The germline gives CDR1 LNHDA, CDR2 SQIVND (reference sequence). The V segment lost 5 bases and the J segment 0 bases; nucleotides outside the gene matches: 8. The length of the CDR3 is 18 residues. CDR3: CASSGPGLAGGLSYEQYF. The CDR3 nucleotides read TGTGCCAGTAGTGGTCCGGGACTAGCGGGAGGCCTCTCCTACGAGCAGTACTTC.

This chain joins TRBV19 and TRBJ1-2, with D unclear. V was trimmed by 6 bases and J by 3 bases, leaving 14 bases between them. Germline CDR1 reads LNHDA; CDR2 reads SQIVND (reference sequence). There are 14 residues in the CDR3. The CDR3 DNA follows: TGTGCCAGTAGAGGAGGCAGTGTCTACTATGGCTACACCTTC. Translation: CASRGGSVYYGYTF.

The J gene is TRBJ1-5, the V gene TRBV15; D unresolved. Germline V gene lookup returns CDR1 LNHNV and CDR2 YYDKDF (reference sequence). The CDR3 totals 16 residues. The V end was cut by 1 base, the J end by 3 bases, with 13 bases between. Written as DNA, the CDR3 is TGTGCCACCAGCAGAGCCCCCAGACGGATCAATCAGCCCCAGCATTTT. Translating gives CATSRAPRRINQPQHF.

V and J are TRBV5-1 and TRBJ2-1, with 9 bases lining up with TRBD2. V lost 0 bases, J lost 6 bases, and 7 bases stayed unmatched. Germline values: CDR1 SGHRS, CDR2 YFSETQ. The CDR3 length is 16 residues. The CDR3 coding sequence is TGCGCCAGCAGCTTGGCTCCTAGCGGGACGACCAATGAGCAGTTCTTC. It is translated as CASSLAPSGTTNEQFF. The full variable domain, rest sourced from reference TRBV5-1 and TRBJ2-1, is KAGVTQTPRYLIKTRGQQVTLSCSPISGHRSVSWYQQTPGQGLQFLFEYFSETQRNKGNFPGRFSGRQFSNSRSEMNVSTLELGDSALYLCASSLAPSGTTNEQFFGPGTRLTVL.

The V gene is TRBV5-1, the J gene TRBJ1-3; tentative D call: TRBD1 (6 bases). V dropped 0 bases and J dropped 0 bases, with 10 bases sitting between them. Germline V gene lookup returns CDR1 SGHRS and CDR2 YFSETQ. The CDR3 extends over 16 amino acids. In nucleotides, the CDR3 is TGCGCCAGCAGCTTGGAGCAGGGGACCTCTGGAAACACCATATATTTT. Encoded protein: CASSLEQGTSGNTIYF.

The V and J genes are TRBV19 and TRBJ2-7; TRBD1 is a possible D gene (5 bases). CDR1 LNHDA and CDR2 SQIVND come from the germline V gene (reference sequence). Trimming stripped 5 bases from V and 2 bases from J, with 10 bases between. CDR3 length: 13 residues. The CDR3 reads CASSARTTYEQYF. The CDR3 nucleotides are TGTGCCAGTAGTGCTAGGACAACCTACGAGCAGTACTTC.

The chain uses TRBV7-2 and TRBJ2-7, with D perhaps matching TRBD1 or TRBD2 (8 bases each). V lost 3 bases and J 2 bases, leaving 17 bases between the germline ends. Germline CDR1 SGHTA, CDR2 FQGNSA. This CDR3 has 16 amino acids. The CDR3 sequence: CASSFSGGDRPYEQYF. As DNA, the CDR3 is TGTGCCAGCAGCTTCTCGGGGGGGGACAGGCCCTACGAGCAGTACTTC.

The chain uses TRBV14 and TRBJ2-3, with a possible D match to TRBD2 (5 bases). The CDR3 loop spans 18 amino acids. V lost 4 bases and J 4 bases, leaving 24 bases between the germline ends. Germline values: CDR1 SGHDN, CDR2 FVKESK. CDR3 nucleotide sequence: TGTGCCAGCAGCCTTTATGCGGGTACAGCTGGGAAACCAGATACGCAGTATTTT. This encodes CASSLYAGTAGKPDTQYF.

The genes are TRBV9 and TRBJ2-7; a weak D match, TRBD2 (6 bases). The CDR3 loop spans 15 amino acids. With 0 bases removed from V and 4 bases from J, the gap between germline ends came to 14 bases. The germline V gene has CDR1 SGDLS and CDR2 YYNGEE. The CDR3 here is CASSVEASALYEQYF. The CDR3, as DNA: TGTGCCAGCAGCGTAGAGGCTAGCGCCCTATACGAGCAGTACTTC.

This chain links TRBV4-1 with TRBJ1-1, with a possible D match to TRBD1 (5 bases). The germline CDR1 and CDR2 sequences are MGHRA and YSYEKL. CDR3 length: 15 amino acids. Trimming removed 0 bases at V and 0 bases at J, with 8 bases between. The CDR3: CASSQETAMNTEAFF. CDR3 DNA: TGCGCCAGCAGCCAAGAGACAGCCATGAACACTGAAGCTTTCTTT.

The chain recombines TRBV30 with TRBJ2-7; no firm D call. Germline loops: CDR1 GTSNPN, CDR2 SVGIG (reference sequence). V lost 0 bases, J lost 6 bases, and 9 bases lay in between. The CDR3 totals 12 residues. CDR3 protein: CAWSVSLLEQYF. CDR3 bases: TGTGCCTGGAGTGTAAGTCTGCTCGAGCAGTACTTC.

The chain carries TRBV18 and TRBJ1-3, with D tentatively TRBD1 (5 bases). Germline assignment: CDR1 KGHSH and CDR2 LQKENI. V lost 2 bases and J 5 bases, leaving 13 bases between the germline ends. The CDR3 has 15 residues. The chain's CDR3 is CASSPRGNLRNTIYF. CDR3 nucleotides: TGTGCCAGCTCACCAAGGGGTAATCTCCGAAACACCATATATTTT.

This chain links TRBV6-1 with TRBJ2-7; 7 bases are shared with TRBD1. Looked up from germline, CDR1 is MNHNS and CDR2 is SASEGT. The CDR3 spans 14 residues. V shed 6 bases, J shed 0 bases, and the junction held 5 bases outside the gene matches. For the CDR3, the DNA is TGTGCCAGCAGGGGGGACAGTCCCTCCTACGAGCAGTACTTC. Translating gives CASRGDSPSYEQYF.

The gene calls are TRBV15 and TRBJ2-1, with D possibly being TRBD1 (6 bases). The V gene's germline CDR1 is LNHNV and CDR2 YYDKDF (reference sequence). The CDR3 sequence is 16 residues long. Between the trimmed V and J ends, which lost 0 bases and 6 bases, there was a span of 15 bases. As DNA, the CDR3 is TGTGCCACCAGCAGAGAAATCCCAGGGGTGGGCAATGAGCAGTTCTTC. Residues: CATSREIPGVGNEQFF.

V and J are TRBV19 and TRBJ1-5; D remains ambiguous. With 2 bases removed from V and 0 bases from J, the gap between germline ends came to 8 bases. Germline V lookup: CDR1 LNHDA, CDR2 SQIVND (reference sequence). The CDR3 runs 15 residues. CDR3 sequence reads: CASSIIGNSNQPQHF. CDR3 coding DNA: TGTGCCAGTAGTATAATCGGGAATAGCAATCAGCCCCAGCATTTT.

V usage is TRBV30 and J usage is TRBJ1-2, with TRBD1 identical over 10 bases. This CDR3 spans 13 amino acids. V lost 3 bases to trimming and J lost 3 bases; unmatched junction nucleotides: 1. From germline, CDR1 is GTSNPN and CDR2 SVGIG (reference sequence). Here the CDR3 DNA reads TGTGCCTGGAGCGGACAGGGGGACTATGGCTACACCTTC. This codes for CAWSGQGDYGYTF.

This chain connects TRBV7-8 to TRBJ1-5, with 8 bases that match TRBD1. CDR1 SGHVS and CDR2 FQNEAQ come from the germline V gene. This CDR3 has 16 amino acids. The J segment lost 4 bases and the V segment lost 1 base, leaving 6 bases of the junction unmatched. CDR3 sequence (DNA): TGTGCCAGCAGCTTAGTTGGACAGGGAGGGAATCAGCCCCAGCATTTT. Its translation is CASSLVGQGGNQPQHF.

The CDR3 coding sequence is TGTGCCAGCAATGGGGACAGGGGGCGCACAGATACGCAGTATTTT. It is translated as CASNGDRGRTDTQYF. V gene TRBV2 combines with J gene TRBJ2-3, with 12 positions matching TRBD1. V was clipped by 7 bases and J by 1 base; unmatched bases: 3. The germline CDR1 and CDR2 sequences are SNHLY and FYNNEI. The CDR3 has 15 residues.

The V and J genes are TRBV28 and TRBJ1-2; 9 nucleotides line up with TRBD1. The J segment lost 2 bases and the V segment lost 5 bases, leaving 6 bases of the junction unmatched. The CDR3 consists of 15 residues. The V gene's germline CDR1 is MDHEN and CDR2 SYDVKM. This CDR3 is CASSTGGAGNYGYTF. CDR3 nucleotide sequence: TGTGCCAGCAGTACAGGGGGCGCGGGGAACTATGGCTACACCTTC.